This paragraph covers one TCR beta chain sequence. These data belong to a study of shared clonotypes between healthy human individuals. Data came from immunoSEQ multiplex PCR; TCRdb stores just in-frame clones and leaves some out. Altogether some 1,400,000 clones are present, roughly 97% being singletons, with the ten largest covering 1% to 1.5%. The CDR3 extends over 14 amino acids. V gave up 3 bases and J gave up 0 bases, with 11 bases separating them. In germline, CDR1 is GTSNPN, CDR2 SVGIG (reference sequence). This TCR was recovered from a man aged 25-40 years in good health. The specimen was naive CD4+ T cells sorted from blood. Subset in this sample: CD45RA+ positively selected. V is TRBV30 and J is TRBJ1-1, with a possible D match to TRBD1 (6 bases). DNA of the CDR3: TGTGCCTGGAGCCCAGGGGCTCTGAACACTGAAGCTTTCTTT. This encodes CAWSPGALNTEAFF.